This TCR beta chain was recorded in a study of blood T cell repertoires in COVID-19. Overall study context: Collection of acute and convalescent COVID-19 samples took place in the United States, Italy and Spain.

This CDR3 spans 18 amino acids. CDR1 is MNHEY, CDR2 SMNVEV, per germline (reference sequence). Trimming took off 3 bases at V and 6 bases at J, with 24 bases between the two ends. In the original processing: How many nucleated cells were present was estimated from reference gene primer amplification. Repertoires were generated with immunoSEQ multiplex PCR, while TCRdb's copy carries only in-frame clones and drops some. V, J and clone size reflect that table, while D and trimming were determined from the DNA. The sample holds some 340,000 clones, 75% to 90% seen once. The clonotype originates from a woman younger than 35 with acute or convalescent COVID-19. Sequenced input: peripheral blood. V and J are TRBV27 and TRBJ2-1, with a weak D call TRBD1 (6 bases). The CDR3 protein is CASSLGADSALRLNEQFF. As DNA, the CDR3 is TGTGCCAGCAGTTTGGGGGCGGATAGCGCCTTAAGACTCAATGAGCAGTTCTTC.